The 14 T cell receptor beta chains listed next were all sequenced from one sample in a study of T-cell reconstitution after alpha-beta-depleted transplantation in children. Using unique molecular identifiers, the investigators prepared the TCRbeta library. TCRdb reprocessed the PCR reads via MiXCR and lists one record per CDR3 protein. The repertoire holds about half a million distinct CDR3 sequences, with 12% as singletons. The specimen was PBMCs from the stem cell graft donor, collected from the stem cell graft. The receptors stem from a human donor who donated a stem cell graft to a child with combined immunodeficiency.

This clonotype was found many times. The chain is built from TRBV12-3 or TRBV12-4 and TRBJ2-4; unclear D gene. Trimming left V 6 bases short and J 2 bases short, with 11 bases between. The CDR3 spans 14 residues. The CDR3 DNA reads TGTGCCAGCAGCAAGGTCCAGACCAAAAACATTCAGTACTTC. Translating it yields CASSKVQTKNIQYF.

This clonotype was seen a few times. The rearrangement links TRBV5-5 to TRBJ2-2; 8 nucleotides line up with TRBD1. The V gene's germline CDR1 is SGHKS and CDR2 YYEKEE (reference sequence). This CDR3 has 16 amino acids. Trimming cost V 0 bases and J 5 bases; bases outside gene matches: 6. DNA of the CDR3: TGTGCCAGCAGCTTGGGGTGGACAGGGAATACCGGGGAGCTGTTTTTT. Translation gives CASSLGWTGNTGELFF.

The chain combines TRBV7-6 with TRBJ2-1; D remains ambiguous. Germline assignment: CDR1 SGHVS and CDR2 FNYEAQ. CDR3 length: 16 residues. Trimming stripped 1 base from V and 5 bases from J, with 15 bases between. The CDR3 region is CASSLEPSDFNNEQFF. In DNA form, the CDR3 reads TGTGCCAGCAGCTTAGAGCCCTCAGATTTTAACAATGAGCAGTTCTTC.

V usage is TRBV4-1 and J usage is TRBJ2-1; D call uncertain. The CDR3 spans 13 residues. V was shortened by 2 bases and J by 7 bases, with 9 bases between the two germline ends. Per the germline V gene, CDR1 is MGHRA and CDR2 is YSYEKL. This chain's CDR3 is CASSQSLGNEQFF. The CDR3 DNA follows: TGCGCCAGCAGCCAAAGTTTGGGGAATGAGCAGTTCTTC.

There are many counts of this clonotype. V and J are TRBV12-3 or TRBV12-4 and TRBJ1-4, with 7 positions matching TRBD1. The CDR3 length is 14 residues. V lost 5 bases to trimming and J lost 7 bases; unmatched junction nucleotides: 7. Written as DNA, the CDR3 is TGTGCCAGCAGTCGACAGGGACCGGGTGAAAAACTGTTTTTT. Translating it yields CASSRQGPGEKLFF.

This clonotype was picked up many times. This chain connects TRBV5-1 to TRBJ2-1, with 7 bases lining up with TRBD2. The germline gives CDR1 SGHRS, CDR2 YFSETQ. The CDR3 runs to 15 residues. V was pared by 3 bases and J by 7 bases, with 10 bases of the junction left unmatched. DNA for the CDR3: TGCGCCAGCAGCTGGTCCCCGGGACTAAGGAATGAGCAGTTCTTC. Encoded protein: CASSWSPGLRNEQFF. The full variable domain, completed using reference TRBV5-1 and TRBJ2-1, is KAGVTQTPRYLIKTRGQQVTLSCSPISGHRSVSWYQQTPGQGLQFLFEYFSETQRNKGNFPGRFSGRQFSNSRSEMNVSTLELGDSALYLCASSWSPGLRNEQFFGPGTRLTVL.

A few counts support this clonotype. This chain links TRBV12-3 or TRBV12-4 with TRBJ2-1, with a possible D match to TRBD2 (6 bases). There are 12 residues in the CDR3. V was pared by 6 bases and J by 12 bases, with 15 bases between. CDR3 bases: TGTGCCAGCAGCCTAGGGTGGGACTCGCAGTTCTTC. Its protein is CASSLGWDSQFF.

This clonotype was detected many times. This chain connects TRBV12-3 or TRBV12-4 to TRBJ2-3; a weak D match, TRBD2 (6 bases). The CDR3 runs 13 residues. The V end was cut by 5 bases, the J end by 1 base, with 7 bases between. CDR3 residues: CASSRRGTDTQYF. The CDR3 region has the DNA TGTGCCAGCAGTAGGAGGGGCACAGATACGCAGTATTTT.

The rearrangement joins TRBV9 to TRBJ2-7; D not certain. Germline V lookup: CDR1 SGDLS, CDR2 YYNGEE. The CDR3 length is 15 residues. Between the trimmed V and J ends, which lost 4 bases and 7 bases, there was a span of 21 bases. The CDR3 region is CASSPDVLPAEEQYF. In DNA form, the CDR3 reads TGTGCCAGCAGCCCGGACGTACTACCCGCAGAAGAGCAGTACTTC.

This clonotype showed up just a few times. This sequence joins TRBV6-5 and TRBJ1-2; D remains unclear. Germline V gives CDR1 MNHEY, CDR2 SVGAGI. This CDR3 has 13 amino acids. Trimming took off 0 bases at V and 8 bases at J, with 10 bases between the two ends. The CDR3 protein is CASSYSRAQGYTF. In DNA, the CDR3 is TGTGCCAGCAGTTACTCGAGGGCACAGGGCTACACCTTC.

This clonotype has ten or more counts. This sequence joins TRBV6-1 and TRBJ2-2; no clear D. This CDR3 region has 13 residues. The V end lost 6 bases, the J end lost 3 bases, and 8 bases lay between the germline ends. Per germline, CDR1 MNHNS and CDR2 SASEGT. In DNA form, the CDR3 reads TGTGCCAGCAGCCAACAGTACACCGGGGAGCTGTTTTTT. Translation: CASSQQYTGELFF.

This clonotype was observed many times. The junction shows a germline mismatch at one end, possibly a read error. The chain couples TRBV12-3 or TRBV12-4 to TRBJ2-1; D ambiguous. The CDR3 has 14 residues. The CDR3 DNA reads as TGTGCCAGCAGTCCCTCCCTAACGCGCAATGCGCAGTTCTTC. Protein sequence: CASSPSLTRNAQFF.

The chain links TRBV5-1 to TRBJ2-3; 13 bases align to TRBD2. The ends lost 4 bases at V and 2 bases at J; junction bases unmatched: 7. CDR3 length: 17 amino acids. Per germline, CDR1 SGHRS and CDR2 YFSETQ. The CDR3 protein is CASSPRTSGSVTDTQYF. DNA of the CDR3: TGCGCCAGCAGCCCGCGGACTAGCGGGAGCGTCACAGATACGCAGTATTTT.

This clonotype showed up many times. V usage is TRBV12-3 or TRBV12-4 and J usage is TRBJ2-5; 12 nucleotides match TRBD2. The length of the CDR3 is 16 residues. V lost 3 bases to trimming and J lost 4 bases; unmatched junction nucleotides: 6. CDR3 bases: TGTGCCAGCAGTTTGGAACTAGCGGGGGGAAGAGAGACCCAGTACTTC. The encoded protein is CASSLELAGGRETQYF.